This T cell receptor (beta chain) comes out of a study of T cell responses to AZD1222 COVID-19 vaccine. The data were produced by immunoSEQ multiplex PCR, yet TCRdb's version contains in-frame clones alone and is incomplete. The repertoire holds about 110,000 clones, with around 92% as singletons. The CDR3 consists of 14 residues. V lost 1 base, J lost 7 bases, and 14 bases lay in between. The germline V gene encodes CDR1 LGHDT and CDR2 YNNKEL (reference sequence). The rearrangement uses TRBV3-1 (or the pseudogene TRBV3-2) and TRBJ2-7, with D perhaps TRBD1 (5 bases). The sequence came from an adult who received the AZD1222 COVID-19 vaccine. The sample consisted of peripheral blood, taken 28 days after the second AZD1222 dose. The DNA for the CDR3 is TGTGCCAGCAGCCAAGCGGCAGGGCCCAGAGAGCAGTACTTC. It yields the protein CASSQAAGPREQYF.